The 11 T cell receptor beta chains listed next were all sequenced from one sample in a study of blood T cell repertoires in COVID-19. Some clones are missing from TCRdb's copy, which holds only in-frame ones; the method was immunoSEQ multiplex PCR. The sample shows 250,000 to 350,000 clones, about 85% of them seen only once. Sequencing was done on a sample of peripheral blood. These TCRs come from a man younger than 35 with active or convalescent COVID-19.

V and J are TRBV4-1 and TRBJ1-5; possible D gene TRBD1, 5 bases. Germline CDR1 is MGHRA and CDR2 is YSYEKL. V gave up 1 base and J gave up 1 base, with 11 bases separating them. The CDR3 covers 16 residues. DNA for the CDR3: TGCGCCAGCAGCCAAGTCGGGGGAGGAAGCAATCAGCCCCAGCATTTT. Translating it yields CASSQVGGGSNQPQHF.

This clone was recorded a few times. The V and J genes are TRBV2 and TRBJ1-4; D is unresolved. The length of the CDR3 is 16 residues. V was clipped by 3 bases and J by 2 bases, with 13 bases between them. Germline V CDR1 and CDR2: SNHLY, FYNNEI. CDR3 protein: CASSDRRGETNEKLFF. CDR3 nucleotides: TGTGCCAGCAGTGATAGGCGTGGGGAGACTAATGAAAAACTGTTTTTT.

This chain connects TRBV6-1 to TRBJ1-2, with no clear D. This CDR3 has 11 residues. Germline V gene lookup returns CDR1 MNHNS and CDR2 SASEGT. V was shortened by 3 bases and J by 7 bases, with 6 bases between the two germline ends. CDR3 sequence: CASSDLIGYTF. For the CDR3, the DNA is TGTGCCAGCAGTGATTTAATTGGCTACACCTTC.

This chain links TRBV12-3 or TRBV12-4 with TRBJ2-7, with a weak D call TRBD1 (6 bases). This CDR3 is built from 13 residues. The germline V and J ends were trimmed by 3 bases and 7 bases, with 13 bases remaining between them. The CDR3 nucleotides read TGTGCCAGCAGTTTCGACAGGCCTCGGGAGCAGTACTTC. The encoded protein is CASSFDRPREQYF.

About this clone itself: One junction end disagrees with the germline gene, perhaps due to a read error. This chain joins TRBV11-2 and TRBJ1-3; the D is unclear. The CDR3 runs 17 residues. Germline V lookup: CDR1 SGHAT, CDR2 FQNNGV. In DNA, the CDR3 is TGTGCCAGCAGCGCCAGACGGGTCGCGAGATCTGAAAACACCATATATTTT. Amino acid sequence: CASSARRVARSENTIYF.

To note about this clone: This same CDR3 is encoded by further DNA sequences in the sample. The rearrangement joins TRBV6-1 to TRBJ1-2; tentatively, D is TRBD1 (5 bases). Germline V gene sequence: CDR1 MNHNS, CDR2 SASEGT. The CDR3 totals 15 residues. Trimming removed 3 bases at V and 4 bases at J, with 15 bases between. The CDR3 is CASSEWVGGGYGYTF. As DNA, the CDR3 is TGTGCCAGCAGTGAGTGGGTCGGGGGTGGCTATGGCTACACCTTC.

The chain carries TRBV9 and TRBJ2-3; no definite D call. Looked up from germline, CDR1 is SGDLS and CDR2 is YYNGEE. V was cut by 0 bases and J by 2 bases, with 4 bases left in between. The CDR3 loop spans 13 amino acids. CDR3 in DNA: TGTGCCAGCAGCGTAGTTAACACAGATACGCAGTATTTT. This codes for CASSVVNTDTQYF.

The rearrangement links TRBV5-4 to TRBJ2-3; TRBD2 matches at 10 bases. V was clipped by 5 bases and J by 2 bases; unmatched bases: 11. Germline V gene sequence: CDR1 SGHNT, CDR2 YYREEE (reference sequence). The CDR3 has 17 residues. This chain's CDR3 is CASRSSGGLRNTDTQYF. In DNA form, the CDR3 reads TGTGCCAGCAGATCTAGCGGGGGTCTTAGAAACACAGATACGCAGTATTTT.

As for this clone: This sample also contains other DNA sequences that code for the same CDR3. V is TRBV3-1 (or the pseudogene TRBV3-2) and J is TRBJ2-7; TRBD2 is a possible D gene (5 bases). Germline V CDR1 and CDR2: LGHDT, YNNKEL (reference sequence). This CDR3 contains 14 residues. Trimming stripped 0 bases from V and 2 bases from J, with 8 bases between. As DNA, the CDR3 is TGTGCCAGCAGCCAAGATTTCGGGACCTACGAGCAGTACTTC. Protein: CASSQDFGTYEQYF.

The gene calls are TRBV6-2 or TRBV6-3 and TRBJ1-2, with no clear D. CDR1 is MNHEY, CDR2 SVGEGT, per germline. The germline V and J ends were trimmed by 5 bases and 2 bases, with 6 bases remaining between them. The CDR3 length is 12 residues. CDR3 sequence: CASSVRNYGYTF. CDR3 in DNA: TGTGCCAGCAGTGTCAGAAACTATGGCTACACCTTC.

This chain links TRBV29-1 with TRBJ1-2, with unresolved D. Germline CDR1 reads SQVTM; CDR2 reads ANQGSEA. The CDR3 is made up of 11 amino acids. V dropped 7 bases and J dropped 3 bases, with 9 bases sitting between them. The CDR3 region has the DNA TGCAGCGCCATACTTGACTATGGCTACACCTTC. Encoded protein: CSAILDYGYTF. The full variable domain, its missing parts supplied by reference TRBV29-1 and TRBJ1-2, is SAVISQKPSRDICQRGTSLTIQCQVDSQVTMMFWYRQQPGQSLTLIATANQGSEATYESGFVIDKFPISRPNLTFSTLTVSNMSPEDSSIYLCSAILDYGYTFGSGTRLTVV.